Each of the 4 T cell receptor beta chains below was sequenced from the same sample in a study of response to subunit inactivated influenza vaccine (dated by TCRdb to between 2018 and 2020). Libraries came from RT-PCR. TCRdb names Illumina HiSeq 2500 as the instrument used. TCRdb ran its own pipeline on the public reads, namely fastp trimming at Q25 and MiXCR clone calling, and kept in-frame beta chains. For every CDR3 protein sequence, its rows merge into one entry that carries the most common genes and DNA. This sample gives about 540,000 distinct CDR3 sequences in total; around 21% of them show up just once. Under 3.5% of the sample rests with the top ten. The sample was also reused in another study, on T cells expressing NK-cell markers. As that second study puts it: The TCR beta cDNA libraries were made using 5'RACE template switching, a step that added both a universal primer site and unique molecular identifiers.

Sequences were derived from CD4+ T cells sorted from PBMCs, sampled about 12 days after vaccination. These receptors all stem from a man aged 50 to 60 who received an inactivated influenza vaccine. Donor details come from another sample of the same person, matched by shared clones.

This clonotype was seen a few times. The rearrangement links TRBV3-1 to TRBJ2-7; tentatively, D is TRBD1 or TRBD2 (5 bases each). This CDR3 is 14 amino acids long. Trimming removed 0 bases from V and 4 bases from J, with 10 bases in between. Germline loops: CDR1 LGHDT, CDR2 YNNKEL (reference sequence). This CDR3 reads CASSQEPGSYEQYF. CDR3 DNA: TGTGCCAGCAGCCAAGAGCCAGGGAGTTACGAGCAGTACTTC.

Concerning this clonotype itself: A read error is possible here, since a much larger clone lies one base away. J is TRBJ2-2 and V is TRBV6-1; D gene uncertain. There are 13 residues in the CDR3. Looked up from germline, CDR1 is MNHNS and CDR2 is SASEGT. CDR3 sequence (DNA): TGTCCCAGCATTGCGGAGAAAACCGGGGAGCTGTTTTTT. Amino acids: CPSIAEKTGELFF.

Only a few counts were recorded for this clonotype. This chain joins TRBV5-1 and TRBJ1-6; no definite D call. Germline CDR1 and CDR2: SGHRS and YFSETQ. Trimming took 0 bases from V and 1 from J, leaving 14 bases between them. This CDR3 comprises 18 residues. In DNA, the CDR3 is TGCGCCAGCAGCTTGGAGGCGTCCAGAGGTTCCTATAATTCACCCCTCCACTTT. Amino acid sequence: CASSLEASRGSYNSPLHF.

The table lists this clonotype with many counts. J is TRBJ2-1 and V is TRBV12-3 or TRBV12-4; TRBD2 agrees at 7 bases. J lost 4 bases, V lost 8 bases, and 5 bases had no gene match. There are 13 residues in the CDR3. Here the CDR3 DNA reads TGTGCCAGCGGGGGACTACCTTACAATGAGCAGTTCTTC. It is translated as CASGGLPYNEQFF.